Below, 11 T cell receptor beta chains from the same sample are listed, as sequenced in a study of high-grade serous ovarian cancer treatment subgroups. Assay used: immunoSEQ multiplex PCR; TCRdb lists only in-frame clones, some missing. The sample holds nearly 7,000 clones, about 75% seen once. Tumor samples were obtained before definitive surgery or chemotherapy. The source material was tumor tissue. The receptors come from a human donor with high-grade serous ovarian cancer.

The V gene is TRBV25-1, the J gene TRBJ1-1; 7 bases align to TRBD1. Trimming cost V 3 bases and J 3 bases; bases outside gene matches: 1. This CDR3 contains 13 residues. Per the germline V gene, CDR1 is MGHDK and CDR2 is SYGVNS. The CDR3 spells CASSDTGDTEAFF. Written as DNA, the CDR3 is TGTGCCAGCAGTGATACAGGGGACACTGAAGCTTTCTTT.

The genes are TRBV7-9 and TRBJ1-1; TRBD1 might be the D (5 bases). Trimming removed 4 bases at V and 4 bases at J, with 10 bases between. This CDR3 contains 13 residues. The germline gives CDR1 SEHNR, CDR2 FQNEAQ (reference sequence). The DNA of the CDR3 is TGTGCCAGCAGCTGGCAGGGTGGCACTGAAGCTTTCTTT. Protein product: CASSWQGGTEAFF.

The CDR3 nucleotides are TGTGCCAGTAGTCCCCGGGACAGGGAGAGGAACGAGCAGTACTTC. This sequence encodes CASSPRDRERNEQYF. The chain is built from TRBV19 and TRBJ2-7, with TRBD1 matching 9 bases. The CDR3 is 15 residues long. Germline V gene sequence: CDR1 LNHDA, CDR2 SQIVND (reference sequence). V gave up 5 bases and J gave up 5 bases; unmatched junction bases: 10.

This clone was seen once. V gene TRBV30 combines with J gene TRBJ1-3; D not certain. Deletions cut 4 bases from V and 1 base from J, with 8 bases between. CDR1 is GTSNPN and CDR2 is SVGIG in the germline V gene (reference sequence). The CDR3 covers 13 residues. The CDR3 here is CAWTGGSGNTIYF. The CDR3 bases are TGTGCCTGGACAGGAGGATCTGGAAACACCATATATTTT.

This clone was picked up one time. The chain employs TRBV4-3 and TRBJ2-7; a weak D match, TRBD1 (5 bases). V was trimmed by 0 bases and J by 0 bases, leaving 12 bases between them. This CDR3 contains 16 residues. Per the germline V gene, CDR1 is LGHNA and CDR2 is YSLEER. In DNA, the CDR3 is TGCGCCAGCAGCCAAGATTTCGCAGGGCACTCCTACGAGCAGTACTTC. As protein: CASSQDFAGHSYEQYF.

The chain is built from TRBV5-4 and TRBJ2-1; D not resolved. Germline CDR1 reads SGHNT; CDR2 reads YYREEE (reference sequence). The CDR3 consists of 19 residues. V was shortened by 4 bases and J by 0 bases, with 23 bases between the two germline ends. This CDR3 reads CASSPIQPRTHSSYNEQFF. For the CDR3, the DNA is TGTGCCAGCAGCCCTATTCAACCCCGAACTCACAGCTCCTACAATGAGCAGTTCTTC.

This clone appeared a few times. The CDR3 DNA reads TGTGCCAGCAGTTCCCCCAGCGCTAGTATGCAGTATTTT. Amino acids: CASSSPSASMQYF. The V and J genes are TRBV27 and TRBJ2-3; unclear D gene. Germline CDR1 reads MNHEY; CDR2 reads SMNVEV (reference sequence). This CDR3 spans 13 amino acids. Trimming took 4 bases from V and 11 from J, leaving 16 bases between them.

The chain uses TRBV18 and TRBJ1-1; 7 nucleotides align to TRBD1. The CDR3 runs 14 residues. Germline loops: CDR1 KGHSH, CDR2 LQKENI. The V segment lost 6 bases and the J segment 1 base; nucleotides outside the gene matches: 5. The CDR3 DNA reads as TGTGCCAGCTCTCGACAGGGAGAGAACACTGAAGCTTTCTTT. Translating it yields CASSRQGENTEAFF.

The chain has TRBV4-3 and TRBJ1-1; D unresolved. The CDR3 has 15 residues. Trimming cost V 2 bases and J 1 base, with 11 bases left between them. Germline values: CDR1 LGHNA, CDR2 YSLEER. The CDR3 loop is CASSQTDGWNTEAFF. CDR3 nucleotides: TGCGCCAGCAGCCAAACGGACGGGTGGAACACTGAAGCTTTCTTT.

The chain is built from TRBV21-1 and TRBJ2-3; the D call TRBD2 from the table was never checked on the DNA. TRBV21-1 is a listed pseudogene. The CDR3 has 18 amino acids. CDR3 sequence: CASIYYRLGGTITDTQYF. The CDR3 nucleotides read TGTGCCAGCATCTATTACCGCCTCGGGGGGACTATCACAGATACGCAGTATTTT.

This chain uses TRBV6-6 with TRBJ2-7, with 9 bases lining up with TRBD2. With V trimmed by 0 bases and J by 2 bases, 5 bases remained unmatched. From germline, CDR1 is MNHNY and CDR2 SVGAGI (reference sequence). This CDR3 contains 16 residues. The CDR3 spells CASSYSPSGGTYEQYF. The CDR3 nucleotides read TGTGCCAGCAGTTACTCCCCCAGCGGGGGGACCTACGAGCAGTACTTC.